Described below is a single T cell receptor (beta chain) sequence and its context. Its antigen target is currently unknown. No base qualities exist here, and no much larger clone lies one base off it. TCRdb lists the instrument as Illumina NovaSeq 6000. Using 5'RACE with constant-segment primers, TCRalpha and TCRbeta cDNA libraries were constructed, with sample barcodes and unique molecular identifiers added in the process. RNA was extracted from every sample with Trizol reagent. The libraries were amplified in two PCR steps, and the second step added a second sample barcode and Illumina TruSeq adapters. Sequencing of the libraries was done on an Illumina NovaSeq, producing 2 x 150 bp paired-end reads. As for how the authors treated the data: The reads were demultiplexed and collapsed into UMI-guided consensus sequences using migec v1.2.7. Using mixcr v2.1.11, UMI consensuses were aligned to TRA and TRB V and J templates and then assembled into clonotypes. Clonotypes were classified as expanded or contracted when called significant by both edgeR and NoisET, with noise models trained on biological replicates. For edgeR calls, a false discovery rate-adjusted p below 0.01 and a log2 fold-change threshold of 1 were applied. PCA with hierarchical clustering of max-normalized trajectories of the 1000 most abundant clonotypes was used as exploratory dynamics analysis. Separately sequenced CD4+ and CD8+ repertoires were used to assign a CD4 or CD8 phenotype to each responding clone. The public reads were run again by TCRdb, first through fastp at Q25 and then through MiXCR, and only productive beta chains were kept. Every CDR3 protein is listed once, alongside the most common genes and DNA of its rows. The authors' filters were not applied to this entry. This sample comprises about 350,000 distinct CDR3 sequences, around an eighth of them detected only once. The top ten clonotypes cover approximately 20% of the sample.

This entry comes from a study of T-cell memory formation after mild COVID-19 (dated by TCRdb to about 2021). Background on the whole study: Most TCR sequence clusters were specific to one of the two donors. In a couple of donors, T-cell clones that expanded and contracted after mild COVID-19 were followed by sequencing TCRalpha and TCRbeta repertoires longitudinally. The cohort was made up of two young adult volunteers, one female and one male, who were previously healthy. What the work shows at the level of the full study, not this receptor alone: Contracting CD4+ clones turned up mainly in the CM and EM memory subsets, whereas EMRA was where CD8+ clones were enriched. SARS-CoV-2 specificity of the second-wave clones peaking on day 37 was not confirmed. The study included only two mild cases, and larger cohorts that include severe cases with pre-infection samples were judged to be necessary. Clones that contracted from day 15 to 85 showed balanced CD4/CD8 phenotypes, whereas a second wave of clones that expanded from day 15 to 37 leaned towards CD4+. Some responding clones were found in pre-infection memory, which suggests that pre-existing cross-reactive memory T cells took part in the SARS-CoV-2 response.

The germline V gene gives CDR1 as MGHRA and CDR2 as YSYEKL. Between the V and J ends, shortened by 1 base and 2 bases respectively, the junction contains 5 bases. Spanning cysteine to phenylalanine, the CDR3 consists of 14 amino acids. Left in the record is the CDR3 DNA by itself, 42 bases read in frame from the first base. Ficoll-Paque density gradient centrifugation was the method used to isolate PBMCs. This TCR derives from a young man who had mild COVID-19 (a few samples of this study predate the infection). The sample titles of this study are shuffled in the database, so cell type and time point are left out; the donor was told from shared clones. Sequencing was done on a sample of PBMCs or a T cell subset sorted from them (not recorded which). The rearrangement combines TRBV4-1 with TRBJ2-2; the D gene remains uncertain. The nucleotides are TGCGCCAGCAGCCAAGGTGACAACACCGGGGAGCTGTTTTTT. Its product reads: CASSQGDNTGELFF.